The TCR beta chain described here comes from a study of cytomegalovirus exposure and HLA in healthy donors. PCR employed 60 Vbeta and 13 Jbeta primers. Libraries were prepared by immunoSEQ multiplex PCR; TCRdb keeps only in-frame clonotypes and omits some of them. The sample lists 130,000 to 150,000 clones, over 60% occurring once. Of note for this clone: What it binds is not known.

This CDR3 has 13 residues. V shed 6 bases and J shed 3 bases, with 11 bases lying between them. From germline, CDR1 is SNHLY and CDR2 FYNNEI. Donors in the study were healthy people who gave bone marrow. Study outcomes and limitations: Beyond CMV serostatus, there was no information to go on about immune exposure. It was reported in a later analysis that an Asian-associated ancestry cluster showed fewer N-insertions than the roughly 710-donor mean.

The source is a woman under 40 in good health and CMV-seropositive. The rearrangement joins TRBV2 to TRBJ1-2; a weak D match, TRBD1 (5 bases). Sequencing was carried out using PBMCs. The chain's CDR3 is CASRLDSDYGYTF. CDR3 bases: TGTGCCAGCAGGCTAGACAGTGACTATGGCTACACCTTC.